One and the same sample provided the 12 T cell receptor beta chains below, sequenced in a study of T cell responses to AZD1222 COVID-19 vaccine. Some clones are missing from TCRdb's copy, which holds only in-frame ones; the method was immunoSEQ multiplex PCR. The table has about 130,000 clones, 94% seen once. The sequences come from peripheral blood, collected on day 0 of AZD1222 vaccination. Source of these receptors: an adult in good health.

This chain joins TRBV4-2 and TRBJ2-7, with D perhaps TRBD2 (7 bases). The CDR3 is 17 residues long. CDR1 is LGHNA and CDR2 is YNFKEQ in the germline V gene. V was shortened by 0 bases and J by 2 bases, with 17 bases between the two germline ends. CDR3 nucleotide sequence: TGTGCCAGCAGCCAAGAGTCTGGAGGGGGGGGACCCTACGAGCAGTACTTC. Amino acid sequence: CASSQESGGGGPYEQYF.

The chain combines TRBV18 with TRBJ2-3, with D unclear. From germline, CDR1 is KGHSH and CDR2 LQKENI. Trimming left V 3 bases short and J 2 bases short, with 9 bases between. The CDR3 loop spans 14 amino acids. The CDR3 here is CASSPLHATDTQYF. CDR3 sequence (DNA): TGTGCCAGCTCACCGCTACACGCCACAGATACGCAGTATTTT. Full variable domain (rest looked up from reference TRBV18 and TRBJ2-3): NAGVMQNPRHLVRRRGQEARLRCSPMKGHSHVYWYRQLPEEGLKFMVYLQKENIIDESGMPKERFSAEFPKEGPSILRIQQVVRGDSAAYFCASSPLHATDTQYFGPGTRLTVL.

The chain couples TRBV18 to TRBJ1-2; a possible D gene is TRBD1 (5 bases). Deletions cut 3 bases from V and 8 bases from J, with 19 bases between. Germline V gene sequence: CDR1 KGHSH, CDR2 LQKENI. This CDR3 has 15 amino acids. The CDR3 region is CASSPPGGGAEGYTF. CDR3 DNA sequence: TGTGCCAGCTCACCCCCCGGGGGAGGGGCGGAAGGCTACACCTTC.

The chain carries TRBV5-1 and TRBJ2-3; no clear D. Trimming pared 4 bases from V and 4 bases from J, leaving 7 bases between. Germline V gene sequence: CDR1 SGHRS, CDR2 YFSETQ. This CDR3 comprises 12 residues. The CDR3 nucleotides are TGCGCCAGCAGCCGTCCGCCAGATACGCAGTATTTT. Protein sequence: CASSRPPDTQYF.

The chain combines TRBV7-9 with TRBJ1-1, with 8 positions matching TRBD1. Germline loops: CDR1 SEHNR, CDR2 FQNEAQ (reference sequence). The CDR3 consists of 15 residues. J was trimmed by 7 bases and V by 2 bases; bases with no gene match: 9. CDR3 sequence: CASSLHAGGANEAFF. In DNA, the CDR3 is TGTGCCAGCAGCTTACATGCAGGGGGCGCAAATGAAGCTTTCTTT.

This clone was seen a single time. The chain joins TRBV7-9 to TRBJ2-5; D is unresolved. V lost 3 bases to trimming and J lost 1 base, with 9 bases between them. The CDR3 runs 14 residues. Germline CDR1 is SEHNR and CDR2 is FQNEAQ (reference sequence). The CDR3 DNA reads as TGTGCCAGCAGCTTTTCAGGCCTCCAAGAGACCCAGTACTTC. Its protein is CASSFSGLQETQYF.

This clone was seen only once. The rearrangement uses TRBV6-5 and TRBJ1-4; D remains unclear. V was shortened by 6 bases and J by 10 bases, with 21 bases between the two germline ends. This CDR3 is built from 15 residues. Germline V gene data show CDR1 as MNHEY and CDR2 as SVGAGI. The CDR3 DNA reads as TGTGCCAGCAGCGCGGACGGATCGCCCCTCGGAAAACTGTTTTTT. This encodes CASSADGSPLGKLFF.

V and J are TRBV6-2 or TRBV6-3 and TRBJ2-6; unclear D gene. CDR1 is MNHEY, CDR2 SVGEGT, per germline. The CDR3 covers 15 residues. Trimming took off 2 bases at V and 0 bases at J, with 5 bases between the two ends. The CDR3 is CASSYDNSGANVLTF. CDR3 nucleotide sequence: TGTGCCAGCAGTTACGACAACTCTGGGGCCAACGTCCTGACTTTC.

The chain employs TRBV24-1 and TRBJ2-7; 7 bases are a match to TRBD1. Germline loops: CDR1 KGHDR, CDR2 SFDVKD. V trimming: 12 bases; J trimming: 5 bases; junction bases outside the gene matches: 6. The CDR3 runs 11 residues. The CDR3 DNA sequence: TGTGCCTCCCAGGGGGAGCACGAGCAGTACTTC. This gives the protein CASQGEHEQYF.

The J gene is TRBJ1-5, the V gene TRBV10-3, with 8 bases fitting TRBD1. Germline lookup yields CDR1 ENHRY and CDR2 SYGVKD. J gave up 8 bases and V 5 bases, and 5 bases lay outside the gene matches. The CDR3 has 13 amino acids. CDR3 DNA: TGTGCCATCAGTCAGACAGGGGAAGAGCCCCAGCATTTT. Residues: CAISQTGEEPQHF.

V usage is TRBV6-5 and J usage is TRBJ1-3; D not certain. With 6 bases removed from V and 0 bases from J, the gap between germline ends came to 12 bases. CDR3 length: 15 residues. CDR1 and CDR2 (germline): MNHEY, SVGAGI. In nucleotides, the CDR3 is TGTGCCAGCAGCCAATATTTTACCTCTGGAAACACCATATATTTT. Residues: CASSQYFTSGNTIYF.

V gene TRBV5-1 combines with J gene TRBJ2-1, with 12 bases matching TRBD1. Per germline, CDR1 SGHRS and CDR2 YFSETQ. The CDR3 sequence is 19 residues long. The trim removed 0 bases at V and 2 bases at J, leaving 9 bases unmatched. The CDR3: CASSLGGTGGAGPYNEQFF. Here the CDR3 DNA reads TGCGCCAGCAGCTTGGGAGGGACAGGGGGCGCTGGCCCCTACAATGAGCAGTTCTTC.